The clone carrying this T cell receptor (beta chain) was seen a single time. This sample stems from a study of blood T cell repertoires in COVID-19. Germline CDR1 and CDR2: MNHEY and SVGEGT. Trimming at V came to 4 bases and at J to 0 bases, leaving 7 bases not matched to a gene. This CDR3 is built from 17 residues. Clones were read by immunoSEQ multiplex PCR, and TCRdb kept only the in-frame ones, dropping some. The sample has over 250,000 clones, 88% seen once. The genes are TRBV6-2 or TRBV6-3 and TRBJ2-5; 11 bases map to TRBD2. Sequencing was performed on peripheral blood. This clonotype was sampled from a man in his 60s who had recovered from COVID-19. The CDR3 DNA is TGTGCCAGCAGTTCGGGACTAGCGGTAGACTACCAAGAGACCCAGTACTTC. The encoded protein is CASSSGLAVDYQETQYF.